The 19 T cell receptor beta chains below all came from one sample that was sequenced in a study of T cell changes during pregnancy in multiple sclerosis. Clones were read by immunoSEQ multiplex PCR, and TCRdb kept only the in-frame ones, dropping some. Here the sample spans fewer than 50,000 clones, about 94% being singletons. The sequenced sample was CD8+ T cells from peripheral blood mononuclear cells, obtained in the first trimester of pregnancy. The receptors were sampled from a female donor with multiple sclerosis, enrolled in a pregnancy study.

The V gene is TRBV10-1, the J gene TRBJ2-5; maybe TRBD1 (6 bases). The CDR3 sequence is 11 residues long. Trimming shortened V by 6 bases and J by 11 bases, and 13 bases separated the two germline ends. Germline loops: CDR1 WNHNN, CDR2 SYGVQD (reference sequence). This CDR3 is CASRSTGQQYF. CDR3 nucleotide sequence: TGCGCCAGCAGGTCAACTGGACAGCAGTACTTC.

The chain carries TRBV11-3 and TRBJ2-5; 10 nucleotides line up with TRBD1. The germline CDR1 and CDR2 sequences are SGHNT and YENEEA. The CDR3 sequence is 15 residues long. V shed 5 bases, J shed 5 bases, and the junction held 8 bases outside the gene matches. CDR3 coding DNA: TGTGCCAGCAGCCTACGGACAGGGGGACGGGAGACCCAGTACTTC. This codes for CASSLRTGGRETQYF.

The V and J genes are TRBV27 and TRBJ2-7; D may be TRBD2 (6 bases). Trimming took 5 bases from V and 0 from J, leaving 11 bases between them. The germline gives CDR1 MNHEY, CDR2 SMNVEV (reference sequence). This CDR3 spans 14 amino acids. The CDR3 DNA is TGTGCCAGCAGTCTCTCGGGACTCTCCTACGAGCAGTACTTC. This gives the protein CASSLSGLSYEQYF.

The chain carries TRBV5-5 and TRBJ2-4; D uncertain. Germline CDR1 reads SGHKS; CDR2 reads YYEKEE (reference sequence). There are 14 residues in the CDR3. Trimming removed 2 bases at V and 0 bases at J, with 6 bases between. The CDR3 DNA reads TGTGCCAGCAGCTTTGAGCTAGCCAAAAACATTCAGTACTTC. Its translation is CASSFELAKNIQYF.

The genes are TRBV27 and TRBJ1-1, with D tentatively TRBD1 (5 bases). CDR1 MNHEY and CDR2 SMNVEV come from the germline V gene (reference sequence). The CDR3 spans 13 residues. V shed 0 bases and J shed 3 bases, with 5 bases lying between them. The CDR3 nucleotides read TGTGCCAGCAGTTTATCCAGGGACACTGAAGCTTTCTTT. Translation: CASSLSRDTEAFF.

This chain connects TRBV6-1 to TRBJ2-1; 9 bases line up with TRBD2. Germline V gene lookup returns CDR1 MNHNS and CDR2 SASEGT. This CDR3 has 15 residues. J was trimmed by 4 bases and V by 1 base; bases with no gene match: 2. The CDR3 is CASSEEAGGYNEQFF. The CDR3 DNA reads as TGTGCCAGCAGTGAAGAGGCGGGGGGGTACAATGAGCAGTTCTTC.

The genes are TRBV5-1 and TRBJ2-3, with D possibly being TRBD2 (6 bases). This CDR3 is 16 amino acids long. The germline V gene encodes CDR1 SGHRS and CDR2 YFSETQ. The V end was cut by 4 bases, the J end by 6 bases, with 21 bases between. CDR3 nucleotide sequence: TGCGCCAGCAGCCTCGCTGAGGACTACGATCGGGATACGCAGTATTTT. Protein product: CASSLAEDYDRDTQYF.

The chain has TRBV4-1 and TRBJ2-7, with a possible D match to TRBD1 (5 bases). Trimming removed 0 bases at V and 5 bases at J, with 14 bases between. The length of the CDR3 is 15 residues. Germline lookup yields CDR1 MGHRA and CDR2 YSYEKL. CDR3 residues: CASSQDSRARNEQYF. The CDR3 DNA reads TGCGCCAGCAGCCAAGATTCCAGGGCGAGGAACGAGCAGTACTTC.

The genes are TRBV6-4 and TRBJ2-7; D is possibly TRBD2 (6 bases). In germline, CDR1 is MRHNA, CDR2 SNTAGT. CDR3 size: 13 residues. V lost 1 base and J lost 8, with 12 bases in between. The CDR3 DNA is TGTGCCAGCAGTGACTACCCTAGCGAACAGCAGTACTTC. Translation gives CASSDYPSEQQYF.

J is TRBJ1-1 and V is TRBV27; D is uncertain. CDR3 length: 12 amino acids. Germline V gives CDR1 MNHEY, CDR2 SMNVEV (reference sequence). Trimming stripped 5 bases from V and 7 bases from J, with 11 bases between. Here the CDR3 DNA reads TGTGCCAGCAGTGGGATGAGCGGTGAAGCTTTCTTT. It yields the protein CASSGMSGEAFF.

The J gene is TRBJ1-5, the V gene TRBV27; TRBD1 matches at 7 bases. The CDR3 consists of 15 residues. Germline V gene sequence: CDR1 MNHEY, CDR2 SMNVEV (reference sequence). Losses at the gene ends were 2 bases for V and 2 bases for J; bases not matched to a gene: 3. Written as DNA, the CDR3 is TGTGCCAGCAGTTTAAGACAGGGCGGCAATCAGCCCCAGCATTTT. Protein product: CASSLRQGGNQPQHF.

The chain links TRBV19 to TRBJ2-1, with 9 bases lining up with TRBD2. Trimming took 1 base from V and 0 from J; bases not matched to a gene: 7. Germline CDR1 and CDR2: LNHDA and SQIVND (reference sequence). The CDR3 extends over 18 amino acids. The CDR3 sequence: CASSIGRLAVSSYNEQFF. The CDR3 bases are TGTGCCAGTAGTATAGGTCGACTAGCGGTTAGCTCCTACAATGAGCAGTTCTTC.

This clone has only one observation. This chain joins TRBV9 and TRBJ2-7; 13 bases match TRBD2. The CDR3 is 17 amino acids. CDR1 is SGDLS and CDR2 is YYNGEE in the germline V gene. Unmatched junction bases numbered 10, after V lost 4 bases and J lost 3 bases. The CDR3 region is CASSLYGLAGEGYEQYF. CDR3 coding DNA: TGTGCCAGCAGCCTCTACGGACTAGCGGGAGAGGGCTACGAGCAGTACTTC.

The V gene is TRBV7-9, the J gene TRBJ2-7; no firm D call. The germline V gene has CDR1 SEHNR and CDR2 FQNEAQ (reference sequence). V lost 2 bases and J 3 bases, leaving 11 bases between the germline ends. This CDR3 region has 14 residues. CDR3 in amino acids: CASSLTYGGYEQYF. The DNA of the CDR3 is TGTGCCAGCAGCTTAACCTACGGCGGCTACGAGCAGTACTTC.

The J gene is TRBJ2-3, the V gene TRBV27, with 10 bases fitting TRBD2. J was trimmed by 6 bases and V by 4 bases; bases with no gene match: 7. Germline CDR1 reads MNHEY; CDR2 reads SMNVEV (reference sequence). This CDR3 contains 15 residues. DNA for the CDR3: TGTGCCAGCAGTTCCCAGCGGGAGGGCCACGATACGCAGTATTTT. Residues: CASSSQREGHDTQYF.

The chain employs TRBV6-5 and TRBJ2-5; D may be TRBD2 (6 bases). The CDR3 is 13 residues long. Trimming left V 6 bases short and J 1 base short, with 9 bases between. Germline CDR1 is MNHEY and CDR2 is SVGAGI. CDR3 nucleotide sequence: TGTGCCAGCAGCCTTAGCGGCCAAGAGACCCAGTACTTC. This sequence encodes CASSLSGQETQYF.

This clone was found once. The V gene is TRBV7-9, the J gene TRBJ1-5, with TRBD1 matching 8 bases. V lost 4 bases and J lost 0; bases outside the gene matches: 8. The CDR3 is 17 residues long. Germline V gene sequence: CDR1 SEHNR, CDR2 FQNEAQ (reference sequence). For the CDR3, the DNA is TGTGCCAGCAGCTACTCGACAGGGGATTATAGCAATCAGCCCCAGCATTTT. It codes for CASSYSTGDYSNQPQHF.

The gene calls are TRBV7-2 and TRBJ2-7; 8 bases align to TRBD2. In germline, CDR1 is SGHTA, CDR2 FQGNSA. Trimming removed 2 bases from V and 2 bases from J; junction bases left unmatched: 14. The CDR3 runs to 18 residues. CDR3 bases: TGTGCCAGCAGCTTACGGCGCGCGCGGGAGGCCGACACCTACGAGCAGTACTTC. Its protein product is CASSLRRAREADTYEQYF.

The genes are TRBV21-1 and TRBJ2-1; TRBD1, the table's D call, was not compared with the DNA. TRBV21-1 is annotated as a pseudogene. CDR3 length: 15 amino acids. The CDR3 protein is CASSKLIAGGTEQFF. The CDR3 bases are TGTGCCAGCAGCAAATTGATCGCAGGGGGGACCGAGCAGTTCTTC.